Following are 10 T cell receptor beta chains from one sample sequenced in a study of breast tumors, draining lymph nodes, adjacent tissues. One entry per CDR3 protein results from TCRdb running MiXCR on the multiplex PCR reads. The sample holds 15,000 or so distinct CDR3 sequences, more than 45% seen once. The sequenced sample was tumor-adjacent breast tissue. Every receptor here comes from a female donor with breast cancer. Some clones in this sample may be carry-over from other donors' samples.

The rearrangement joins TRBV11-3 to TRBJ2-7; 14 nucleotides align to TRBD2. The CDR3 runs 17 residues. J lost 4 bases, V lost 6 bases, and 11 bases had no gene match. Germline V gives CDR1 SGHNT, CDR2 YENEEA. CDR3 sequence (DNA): TGTGCCAGCAGTCGACTAGCGGGAGGGGCCATTGGGTACGAGCAGTACTTC. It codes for CASSRLAGGAIGYEQYF.

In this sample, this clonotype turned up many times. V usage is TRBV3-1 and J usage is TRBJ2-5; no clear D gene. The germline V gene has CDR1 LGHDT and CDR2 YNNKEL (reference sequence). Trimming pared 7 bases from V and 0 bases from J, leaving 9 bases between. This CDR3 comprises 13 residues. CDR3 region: CASNEWHQETQYF. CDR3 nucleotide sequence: TGTGCCAGCAACGAGTGGCACCAAGAGACCCAGTACTTC.

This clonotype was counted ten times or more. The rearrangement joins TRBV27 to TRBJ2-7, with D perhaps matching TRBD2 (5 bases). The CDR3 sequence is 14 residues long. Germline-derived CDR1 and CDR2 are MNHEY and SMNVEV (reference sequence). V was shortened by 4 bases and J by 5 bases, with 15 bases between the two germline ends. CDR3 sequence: CASSSGWESHEQYF. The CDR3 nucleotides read TGTGCCAGCAGTTCCGGGTGGGAGTCCCACGAGCAGTACTTC.

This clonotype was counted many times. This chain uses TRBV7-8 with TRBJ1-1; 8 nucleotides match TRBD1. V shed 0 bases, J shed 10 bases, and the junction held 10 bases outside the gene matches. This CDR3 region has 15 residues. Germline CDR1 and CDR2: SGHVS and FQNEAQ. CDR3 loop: CASSLASGGGKGAFF. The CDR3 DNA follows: TGTGCCAGCAGCTTAGCGTCAGGGGGCGGGAAGGGAGCTTTCTTT. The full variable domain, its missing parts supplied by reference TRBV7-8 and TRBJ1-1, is GAGVSQSPRYKVAKRGQDVALRCDPISGHVSLFWYQQALGQGPEFLTYFQNEAQLDKSGLPSDRFFAERPEGSVSTLKIQRTQQEDSAVYLCASSLASGGGKGAFFGQGTRLTVV.

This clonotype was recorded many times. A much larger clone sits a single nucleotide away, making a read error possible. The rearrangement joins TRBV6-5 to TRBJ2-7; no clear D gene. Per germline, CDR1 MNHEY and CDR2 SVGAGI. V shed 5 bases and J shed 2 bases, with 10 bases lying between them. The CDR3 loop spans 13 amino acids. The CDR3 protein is CASSLREAYEQYF. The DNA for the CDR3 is TGTGCCAGCAGTCTCAGAGAGGCCTACGAGCAGTACTTC.

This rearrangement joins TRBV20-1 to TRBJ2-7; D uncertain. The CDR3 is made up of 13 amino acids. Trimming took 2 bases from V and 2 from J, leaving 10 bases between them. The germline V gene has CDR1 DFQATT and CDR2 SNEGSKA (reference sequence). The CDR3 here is CSARSAGTYEQYF. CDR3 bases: TGCAGTGCTAGATCGGCTGGCACCTACGAGCAGTACTTC.

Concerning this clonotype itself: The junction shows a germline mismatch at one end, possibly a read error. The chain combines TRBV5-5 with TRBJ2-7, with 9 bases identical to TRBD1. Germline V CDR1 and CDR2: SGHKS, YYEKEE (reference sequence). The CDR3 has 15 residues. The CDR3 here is CASSLGGTGKYEQYF. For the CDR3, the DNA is TGCGCCAGCAGCTTGGGAGGGACAGGGAAATACGAGCAGTACTTC.

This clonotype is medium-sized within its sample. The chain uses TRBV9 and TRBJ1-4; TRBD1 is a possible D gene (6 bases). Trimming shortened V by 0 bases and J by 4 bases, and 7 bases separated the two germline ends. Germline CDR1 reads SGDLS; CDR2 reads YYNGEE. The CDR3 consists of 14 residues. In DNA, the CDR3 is TGTGCCAGCAGCGTAGGGACAGTTAATGAAAAACTGTTTTTT. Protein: CASSVGTVNEKLFF. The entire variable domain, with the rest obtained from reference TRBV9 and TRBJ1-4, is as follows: DSGVTQTPKHLITATGQRVTLRCSPRSGDLSVYWYQQSLDQGLQFLIQYYNGEERAKGNILERFSAQQFPDLHSELNLSSLELGDSALYFCASSVGTVNEKLFFGSGTQLSVL.

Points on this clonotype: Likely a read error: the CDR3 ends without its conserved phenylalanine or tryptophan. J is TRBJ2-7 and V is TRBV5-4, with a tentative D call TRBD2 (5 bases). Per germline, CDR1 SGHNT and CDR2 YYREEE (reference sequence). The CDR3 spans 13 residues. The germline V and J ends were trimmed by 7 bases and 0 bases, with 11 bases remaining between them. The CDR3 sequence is CASRGSSSYEQYL. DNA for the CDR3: TGTGCCAGCCGGGGATCGAGCTCCTACGAGCAGTACCTC.

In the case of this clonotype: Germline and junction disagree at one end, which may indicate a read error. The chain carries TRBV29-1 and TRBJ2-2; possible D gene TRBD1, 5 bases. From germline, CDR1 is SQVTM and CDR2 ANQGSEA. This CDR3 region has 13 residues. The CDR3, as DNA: TGCAGCCTTGAACATGACAGCACCGGGGAGCTGTTTTTT. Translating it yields CSLEHDSTGELFF.